This T cell receptor beta chain was identified during a study of blood T cell repertoires in COVID-19. Authors' methods: For nucleated cells, counts were estimated from reference gene primer amplification. The data were produced by immunoSEQ multiplex PCR, yet TCRdb's version contains in-frame clones alone and is incomplete. The DNA was the basis for D and trimming; V, J and clone size are from that table. Altogether about 250,000 clones are present, about 89% being singletons, with the ten largest covering approximately 1.5%. CDR1 SGHTA and CDR2 FQGNSA come from the germline V gene. V was clipped by 0 bases and J by 2 bases, with 8 bases between them. The CDR3 has 14 residues.

The chain recombines TRBV7-2 with TRBJ2-7, with D uncertain. This TCR derives from a woman aged 55-75 years who had recovered from COVID-19. The sample taken for sequencing was peripheral blood. Written as DNA, the CDR3 is TGTGCCAGCAGCTTAGCGGTCAGAACCTACGAGCAGTACTTC. Amino acid sequence: CASSLAVRTYEQYF.